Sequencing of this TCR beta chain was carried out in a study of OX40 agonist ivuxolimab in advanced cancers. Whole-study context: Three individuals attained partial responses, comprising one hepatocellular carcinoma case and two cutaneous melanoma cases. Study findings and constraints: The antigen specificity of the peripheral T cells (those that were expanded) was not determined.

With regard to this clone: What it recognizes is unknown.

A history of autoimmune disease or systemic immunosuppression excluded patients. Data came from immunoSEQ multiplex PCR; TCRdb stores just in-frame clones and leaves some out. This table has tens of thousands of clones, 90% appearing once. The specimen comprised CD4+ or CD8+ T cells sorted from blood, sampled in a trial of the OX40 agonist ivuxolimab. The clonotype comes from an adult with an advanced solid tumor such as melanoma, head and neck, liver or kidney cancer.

CDR3 sequence reads: CSAGTRGDEQYF. CDR3 DNA: TGCAGCGCTGGGACTAGAGGCGACGAGCAGTACTTC. This sequence joins TRBV29-1 and TRBJ2-7; 8 nucleotides match TRBD2. Germline CDR1 SQVTM, CDR2 ANQGSEA. This CDR3 comprises 12 residues. The J segment lost 5 bases and the V segment lost 7 bases, leaving 7 bases of the junction unmatched.